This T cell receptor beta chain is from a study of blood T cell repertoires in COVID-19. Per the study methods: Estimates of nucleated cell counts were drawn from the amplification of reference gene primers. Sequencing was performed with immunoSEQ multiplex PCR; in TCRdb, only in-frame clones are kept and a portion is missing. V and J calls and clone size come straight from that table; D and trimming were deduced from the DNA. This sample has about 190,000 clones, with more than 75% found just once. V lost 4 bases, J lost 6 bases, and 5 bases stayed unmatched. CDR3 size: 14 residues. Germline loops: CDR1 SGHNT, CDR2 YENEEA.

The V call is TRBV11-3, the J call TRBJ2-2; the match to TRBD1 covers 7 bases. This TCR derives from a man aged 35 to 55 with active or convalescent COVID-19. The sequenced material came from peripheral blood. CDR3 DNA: TGTGCCAGCAGCTCGGACAGGCTCCCCGGGGAGCTGTTTTTT. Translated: CASSSDRLPGELFF.